Listed below are T cell receptor beta chains from one sample, sequenced in a study of T cell responses to AZD1222 COVID-19 vaccine. Measured with immunoSEQ multiplex PCR; TCRdb has only the in-frame clones, and not every one. The sample has 100,000 to 150,000 clones, roughly 91% seen once. The source material was peripheral blood, sampled on day 0 of AZD1222 vaccination. These TCRs come from an adult in good health. The CDR3 runs from the conserved cysteine through the conserved F or W. The order of the fields is J gene, D gene, V gene, clone size, CDR3 DNA, CDR3 protein. The D gene is left open where the match is weak. Size is stated for part of the rows, as once, few or many counts, or as a class when the clone is expanded.

j_call: TRBJ1-1; d_call: TRBD1; v_call: TRBV5-1; clone_size: .; cdr3_nt: TGCGCCAGCAGGGAGGGACAGGGGTTTACTGAAGCTTTCTTT; cdr3_aa: CASREGQGFTEAFF
j_call: TRBJ2-3; d_call: .; v_call: TRBV7-8; clone_size: .; cdr3_nt: TGTGCCAGCAGCCCCCAGACGTCCACGCAGTATTTT; cdr3_aa: CASSPQTSTQYF
j_call: TRBJ1-5; d_call: .; v_call: TRBV9; clone_size: .; cdr3_nt: TGTGCCAGCAGCGCGAGCTGGGGAAATAAGCCCCAGCATTTT; cdr3_aa: CASSASWGNKPQHF
j_call: TRBJ1-2; d_call: .; v_call: TRBV23-1; clone_size: .; cdr3_nt: TGCGCCACCCCGCAACAGGGAGGGTGCGGCTACACCTTC; cdr3_aa: CATPQQGGCGYTF
j_call: TRBJ2-7; d_call: .; v_call: TRBV3-1/TRBV3-2; clone_size: .; cdr3_nt: TGTGCCAGCAGCCCTATACCCAGCTCCTACGAGCAGTACTTC; cdr3_aa: CASSPIPSSYEQYF
j_call: TRBJ1-1; d_call: .; v_call: TRBV9; clone_size: .; cdr3_nt: TGTGCCAGCAGCGCCTCCGGGGGCATGAACACTGAAGCTTTCTTT; cdr3_aa: CASSASGGMNTEAFF
j_call: TRBJ2-1; d_call: .; v_call: TRBV24-1; clone_size: few; cdr3_nt: TGTGCCACCAGTGACCCCTCGGTATACAATGAGCAGTTCTTC; cdr3_aa: CATSDPSVYNEQFF
j_call: TRBJ2-2; d_call: .; v_call: TRBV19; clone_size: .; cdr3_nt: TGTGCCAGTAGTATAGACTCCGCGAACACCGGGGAGCTGTTTTTT; cdr3_aa: CASSIDSANTGELFF
j_call: TRBJ2-2; d_call: .; v_call: TRBV11-2; clone_size: .; cdr3_nt: TGTGCCAGCAGCTCAGGACAGACGAACACCGGGGAGCTGTTTTTT; cdr3_aa: CASSSGQTNTGELFF
j_call: TRBJ2-3; d_call: TRBD1; v_call: TRBV6-4; clone_size: .; cdr3_nt: TGTGCCAGCAGTTTGACAGGGGAATTTGGAGATACGCAGTATTTT; cdr3_aa: CASSLTGEFGDTQYF
j_call: TRBJ1-1; d_call: TRBD1; v_call: TRBV3-1/TRBV3-2; clone_size: .; cdr3_nt: TGTGCCAGCAGCCAAAGGGGACAGGGGGCGCGAAACACTGAAGCTTTCTTT; cdr3_aa: CASSQRGQGARNTEAFF
j_call: TRBJ1-6; d_call: .; v_call: TRBV27; clone_size: .; cdr3_nt: TGTGCCAGCAGTCCGCGCGGCGGGAAGAATTCACCCCTCCACTTT; cdr3_aa: CASSPRGGKNSPLHF
j_call: TRBJ2-2; d_call: .; v_call: TRBV10-2; clone_size: .; cdr3_nt: TGCGCCAGCAAAGGACAAGGGGGCACCGGGGAGCTGTTTTTT; cdr3_aa: CASKGQGGTGELFF
j_call: TRBJ1-5; d_call: TRBD1; v_call: TRBV18; clone_size: .; cdr3_nt: TGTGCCAGCTCACCCGGACAGGGGGGGTATCAGCCCCAGCATTTT; cdr3_aa: CASSPGQGGYQPQHF
j_call: TRBJ2-7; d_call: TRBD1; v_call: TRBV27; clone_size: .; cdr3_nt: TGTGCCAGCAGCTCCTACGGACAGGGGCAAGAGCAGTACTTC; cdr3_aa: CASSSYGQGQEQYF
j_call: TRBJ2-2; d_call: .; v_call: TRBV10-3; clone_size: .; cdr3_nt: TGTGCCATCGCATTGGAAACCTGGACCGGGGAGCTGTTTTTT; cdr3_aa: CAIALETWTGELFF
j_call: TRBJ1-1; d_call: .; v_call: TRBV7-3; clone_size: .; cdr3_nt: TGTGCCAGCAGCACGACAGGAATCAACACTGAAGCTTTCTTT; cdr3_aa: CASSTTGINTEAFF
j_call: TRBJ1-2; d_call: .; v_call: TRBV6-5; clone_size: .; cdr3_nt: TGTGCCAGCAGCCTACACCAGCCGCTTTATGGCTACACCTTC; cdr3_aa: CASSLHQPLYGYTF
j_call: TRBJ2-5; d_call: .; v_call: TRBV7-7; clone_size: .; cdr3_nt: TGTGCCAGCAGCTTATGGGGGGCGCAGACCCAGTACTTC; cdr3_aa: CASSLWGAQTQYF
j_call: TRBJ2-1; d_call: TRBD2; v_call: TRBV6-5; clone_size: .; cdr3_nt: TGTGCCAGCAGCCTAGGACTAGCGGGAGGCAATGAGCAGTTCTTC; cdr3_aa: CASSLGLAGGNEQFF
j_call: TRBJ1-5; d_call: .; v_call: TRBV5-6; clone_size: .; cdr3_nt: TGTGCCAGCAGCTTGACAGCTACCAATCAGCCCCAGCATTTT; cdr3_aa: CASSLTATNQPQHF
j_call: TRBJ1-2; d_call: .; v_call: TRBV29-1; clone_size: .; cdr3_nt: TGCAGCGTCGAGTCGCAGGGGATACAGGATGGCTACACCTTC; cdr3_aa: CSVESQGIQDGYTF
j_call: TRBJ2-7; d_call: TRBD2; v_call: TRBV25-1; clone_size: .; cdr3_nt: TGTGCCAGCAGTGTCCGGACTAGCGACGAGCAGTACTTC; cdr3_aa: CASSVRTSDEQYF
j_call: TRBJ1-2; d_call: .; v_call: TRBV4-3; clone_size: .; cdr3_nt: TGCGCCAGCAGCCAAGGGGGTGGCTACACCTTC; cdr3_aa: CASSQGGGYTF
j_call: TRBJ1-1; d_call: .; v_call: TRBV19; clone_size: .; cdr3_nt: TGTGCCAGTAGGAGGGGGACTGAAGCTTTCTTT; cdr3_aa: CASRRGTEAFF
j_call: TRBJ1-1; d_call: .; v_call: TRBV27; clone_size: .; cdr3_nt: TGTGCCAGCAGTACCCCTCGGCAGGAGAACACTGAAGCTTTCTTT; cdr3_aa: CASSTPRQENTEAFF
j_call: TRBJ1-5; d_call: .; v_call: TRBV2; clone_size: .; cdr3_nt: TGTGCCAGCAGCCGAATGACAGGCGTAAATCAGCCCCAGCATTTT; cdr3_aa: CASSRMTGVNQPQHF
j_call: TRBJ1-2; d_call: .; v_call: TRBV6-4; clone_size: .; cdr3_nt: TGTGCCAGCAGTGACTTTCAGGGCCACTATGGCTACACCTTC; cdr3_aa: CASSDFQGHYGYTF
j_call: TRBJ2-2; d_call: .; v_call: TRBV7-6; clone_size: .; cdr3_nt: TGTGCCAGCAGCTTAGCGCTTCCGGGGTCGTCCGGGGAGCTGTTTTTT; cdr3_aa: CASSLALPGSSGELFF